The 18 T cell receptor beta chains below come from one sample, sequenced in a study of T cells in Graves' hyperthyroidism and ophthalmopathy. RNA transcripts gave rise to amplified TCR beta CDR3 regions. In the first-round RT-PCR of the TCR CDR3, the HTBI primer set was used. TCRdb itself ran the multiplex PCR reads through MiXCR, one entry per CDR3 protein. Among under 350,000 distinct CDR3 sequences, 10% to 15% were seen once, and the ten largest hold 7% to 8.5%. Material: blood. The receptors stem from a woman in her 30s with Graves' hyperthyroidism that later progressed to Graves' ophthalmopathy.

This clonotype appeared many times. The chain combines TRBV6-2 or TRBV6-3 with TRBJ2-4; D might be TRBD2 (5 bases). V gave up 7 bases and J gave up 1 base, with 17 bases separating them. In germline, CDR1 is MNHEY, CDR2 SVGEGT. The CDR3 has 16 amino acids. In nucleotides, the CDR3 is TGTGCCAGCAACCCCGGGATTTCGGTGGCCAAAAACATTCAGTACTTC. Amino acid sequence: CASNPGISVAKNIQYF.

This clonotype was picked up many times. The CDR3 DNA sequence: TGTGCCAGCAGCGTAGGACAGTCGAACTATGGCTACACCTTC. Translated: CASSVGQSNYGYTF. This rearrangement joins TRBV9 to TRBJ1-2; possible D gene TRBD1, 5 bases. The CDR3 is 14 amino acids. Germline V lookup: CDR1 SGDLS, CDR2 YYNGEE. V lost 0 bases to trimming and J lost 2 bases, with 8 bases between them.

The DNA for the CDR3 is TGTGCCAGCAGTTTAAGTGGGGACTATGGCTACACCTTC. As protein: CASSLSGDYGYTF. The chain couples TRBV27 to TRBJ1-2; unclear D gene. The V end was cut by 2 bases, the J end by 3 bases, with 7 bases between. Per germline, CDR1 MNHEY and CDR2 SMNVEV (reference sequence). This CDR3 is built from 13 residues.

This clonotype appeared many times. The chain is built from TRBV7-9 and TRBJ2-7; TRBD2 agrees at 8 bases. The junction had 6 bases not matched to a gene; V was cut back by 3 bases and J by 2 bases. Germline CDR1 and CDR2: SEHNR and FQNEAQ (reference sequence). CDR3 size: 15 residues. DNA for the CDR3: TGTGCCAGCAGCTTGGGCCGGGAGGGCCCCTACGAGCAGTACTTC. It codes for CASSLGREGPYEQYF.

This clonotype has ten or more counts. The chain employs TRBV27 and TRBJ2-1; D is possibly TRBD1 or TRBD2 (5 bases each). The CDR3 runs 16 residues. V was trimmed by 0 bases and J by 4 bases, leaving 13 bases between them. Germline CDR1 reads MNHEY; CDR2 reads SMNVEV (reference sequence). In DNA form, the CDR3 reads TGTGCCAGCAGTTTATCCGGGGCATACTCTTACAATGAGCAGTTCTTC. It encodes CASSLSGAYSYNEQFF.

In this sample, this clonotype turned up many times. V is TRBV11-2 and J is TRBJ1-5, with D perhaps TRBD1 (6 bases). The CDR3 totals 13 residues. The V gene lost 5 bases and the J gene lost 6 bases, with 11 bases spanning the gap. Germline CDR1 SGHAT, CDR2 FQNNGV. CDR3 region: CASSDQGTQPQHF. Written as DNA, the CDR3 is TGTGCCAGCAGCGATCAGGGGACTCAGCCCCAGCATTTT.

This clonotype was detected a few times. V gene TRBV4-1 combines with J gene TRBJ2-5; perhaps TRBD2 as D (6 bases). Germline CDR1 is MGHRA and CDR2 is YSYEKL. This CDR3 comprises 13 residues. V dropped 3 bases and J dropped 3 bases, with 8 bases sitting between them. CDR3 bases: TGCGCCAGCAGCCAGGAGCGGGAAGAGACCCAGTACTTC. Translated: CASSQEREETQYF.

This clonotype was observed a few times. CDR3 region: CATSSGGRSTDTQYF. CDR3 nucleotides: TGTGCCACCAGTTCGGGAGGGAGGAGCACAGATACGCAGTATTTT. The chain recombines TRBV19 with TRBJ2-3; TRBD2 matches 8 bases. The CDR3 is 15 residues long. Germline V lookup: CDR1 LNHDA, CDR2 SQIVND (reference sequence). The ends lost 10 bases at V and 0 bases at J; junction bases unmatched: 9.

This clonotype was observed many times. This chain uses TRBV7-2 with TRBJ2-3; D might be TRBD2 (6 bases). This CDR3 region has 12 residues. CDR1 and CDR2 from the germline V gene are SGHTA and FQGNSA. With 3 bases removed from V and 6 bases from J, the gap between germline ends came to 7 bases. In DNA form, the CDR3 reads TGTGCCAGCAGCTTCCGGGGGGATACGCAGTATTTT. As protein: CASSFRGDTQYF.

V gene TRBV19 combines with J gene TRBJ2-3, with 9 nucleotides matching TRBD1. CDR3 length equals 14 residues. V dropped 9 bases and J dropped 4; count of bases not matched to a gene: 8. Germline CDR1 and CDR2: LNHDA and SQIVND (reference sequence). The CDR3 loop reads CASQGQGLADTQYF. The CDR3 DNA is TGTGCCAGCCAAGGACAGGGGTTGGCAGATACGCAGTATTTT.

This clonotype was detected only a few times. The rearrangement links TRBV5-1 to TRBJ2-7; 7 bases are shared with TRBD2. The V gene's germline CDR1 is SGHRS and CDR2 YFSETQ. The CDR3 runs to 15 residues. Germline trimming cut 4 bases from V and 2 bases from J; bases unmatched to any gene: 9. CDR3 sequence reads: CASSLRWAGAYEQYF. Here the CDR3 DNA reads TGCGCCAGCAGCCTACGGTGGGCGGGAGCCTACGAGCAGTACTTC.

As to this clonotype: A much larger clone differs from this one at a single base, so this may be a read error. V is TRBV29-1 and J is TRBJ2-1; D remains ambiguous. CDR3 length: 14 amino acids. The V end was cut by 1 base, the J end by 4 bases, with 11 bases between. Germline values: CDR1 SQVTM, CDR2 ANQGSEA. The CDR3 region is CSVEAASSYNEQFF. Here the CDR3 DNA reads TGCAGCGTTGAAGCGGCTTCCTCTTACAATGAGCAGTTCTTC.

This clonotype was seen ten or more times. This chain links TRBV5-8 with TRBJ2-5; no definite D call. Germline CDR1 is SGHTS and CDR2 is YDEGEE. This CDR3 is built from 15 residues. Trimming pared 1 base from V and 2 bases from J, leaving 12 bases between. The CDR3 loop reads CASSLRSTLQETQYF. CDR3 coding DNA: TGTGCCAGCAGCTTGAGGAGTACCCTACAAGAGACCCAGTACTTC. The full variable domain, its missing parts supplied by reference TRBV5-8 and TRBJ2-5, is EAGVTQSPTHLIKTRGQQATLRCSPISGHTSVYWYQQALGLGLQFLLWYDEGEERNRGNFPPRFSGRQFPNYSSELNVNALELEDSALYLCASSLRSTLQETQYFGPGTRLLVL.

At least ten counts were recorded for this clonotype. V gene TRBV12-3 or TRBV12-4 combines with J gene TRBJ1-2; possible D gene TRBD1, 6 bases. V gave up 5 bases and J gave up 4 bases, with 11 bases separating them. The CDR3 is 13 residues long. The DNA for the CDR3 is TGTGCCAGCAGTCTCGACAGGAGCTATGGCTACACCTTC. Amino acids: CASSLDRSYGYTF.

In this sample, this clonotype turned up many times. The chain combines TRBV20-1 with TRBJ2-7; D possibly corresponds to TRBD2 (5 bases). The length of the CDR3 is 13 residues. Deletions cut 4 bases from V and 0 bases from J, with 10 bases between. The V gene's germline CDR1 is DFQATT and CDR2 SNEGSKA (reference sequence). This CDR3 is CSATEGSSYEQYF. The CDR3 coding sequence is TGCAGTGCTACAGAAGGGAGCTCCTACGAGCAGTACTTC.

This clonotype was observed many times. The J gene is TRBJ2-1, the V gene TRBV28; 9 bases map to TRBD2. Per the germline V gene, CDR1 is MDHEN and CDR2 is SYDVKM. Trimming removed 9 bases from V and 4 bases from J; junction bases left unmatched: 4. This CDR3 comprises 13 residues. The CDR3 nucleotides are TGTGCCAGTGCGAGCGGGGGGTACAATGAGCAGTTCTTC. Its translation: CASASGGYNEQFF. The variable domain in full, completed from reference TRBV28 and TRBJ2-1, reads DVKVTQSSRYLVKRTGEKVFLECVQDMDHENMFWYRQDPGLGLRLIYFSYDVKMKEKGDIPEGYSVSREKKERFSLILESASTNQTSMYLCASASGGYNEQFFGPGTRLTVL.

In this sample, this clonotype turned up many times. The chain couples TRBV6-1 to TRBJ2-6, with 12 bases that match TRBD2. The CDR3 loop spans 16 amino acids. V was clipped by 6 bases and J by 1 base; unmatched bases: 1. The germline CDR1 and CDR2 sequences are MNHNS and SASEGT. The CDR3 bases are TGTGCCAGCAGCGGACTAGCGGGATCTGGGGCCAACGTCCTGACTTTC. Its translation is CASSGLAGSGANVLTF.

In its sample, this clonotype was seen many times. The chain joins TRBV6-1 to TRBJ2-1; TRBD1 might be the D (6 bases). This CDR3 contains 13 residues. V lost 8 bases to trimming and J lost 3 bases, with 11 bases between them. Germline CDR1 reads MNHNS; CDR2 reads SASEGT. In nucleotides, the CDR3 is TGTGCCAGCCGAGAGGACAGCTACAATGAGCAGTTCTTC. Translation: CASREDSYNEQFF.